A single sample gave rise to the 20 T cell receptor beta chains below, sequenced in a study of blood T cell repertoires in COVID-19. Libraries were prepared by immunoSEQ multiplex PCR; TCRdb keeps only in-frame clonotypes and omits some of them. The sample contains around 140,000 clones, around 80% of which appear only once. Sequences were obtained from peripheral blood. These TCRs come from a man over 45 with acute or convalescent COVID-19.

The chain carries TRBV18 and TRBJ1-5; D remains ambiguous. Looked up from germline, CDR1 is KGHSH and CDR2 is LQKENI. The V end was cut by 4 bases, the J end by 0 bases, with 13 bases between. The CDR3 is made up of 16 amino acids. DNA of the CDR3: TGTGCCAGCTCACAAAGGTCGGAGGATAGCAATCAGCCCCAGCATTTT. This gives the protein CASSQRSEDSNQPQHF. Full variable domain (outside the CDR3, taken from reference TRBV18 and TRBJ1-5): NAGVMQNPRHLVRRRGQEARLRCSPMKGHSHVYWYRQLPEEGLKFMVYLQKENIIDESGMPKERFSAEFPKEGPSILRIQQVVRGDSAAYFCASSQRSEDSNQPQHFGDGTRLSIL.

This rearrangement joins TRBV3-1 (or the pseudogene TRBV3-2) to TRBJ1-5, with 7 positions matching TRBD1. V was pared by 4 bases and J by 1 base, with 4 bases of the junction left unmatched. Germline-derived CDR1 and CDR2 are LGHDT and YNNKEL (reference sequence). This CDR3 spans 15 amino acids. CDR3 nucleotides: TGTGCCAGCAGCCGATCACAGGGGAGCAATCAGCCCCAGCATTTT. This codes for CASSRSQGSNQPQHF.

This clone was seen only a few times. This chain links TRBV15 with TRBJ1-1; possible D gene TRBD1, 5 bases. The germline V gene encodes CDR1 LNHNV and CDR2 YYDKDF (reference sequence). Trimming took 2 bases from V and 3 from J, leaving 22 bases between them. The CDR3 covers 18 residues. The CDR3 region has the DNA TGTGCCACCAGCAGACATATCTCAGGGTCACTGCGCTACACTGAAGCTTTCTTT. This sequence encodes CATSRHISGSLRYTEAFF.

This sequence joins TRBV3-1 (or the pseudogene TRBV3-2) and TRBJ1-4; tentative D call: TRBD1 (5 bases). This CDR3 contains 16 residues. Trimming removed 4 bases at V and 8 bases at J, with 20 bases between. Germline V gene data show CDR1 as LGHDT and CDR2 as YNNKEL (reference sequence). The CDR3 DNA sequence: TGTGCCAGCAGCCCAATGGGCGGGGCGGGAGCGGAAAAACTGTTTTTT. Amino acids: CASSPMGGAGAEKLFF.

The chain joins TRBV3-1 (or the pseudogene TRBV3-2) to TRBJ2-3; 8 nucleotides match TRBD2. CDR1 is LGHDT, CDR2 YNNKEL, per germline (reference sequence). V lost 1 base and J lost 2; bases outside the gene matches: 5. This CDR3 comprises 16 residues. For the CDR3, the DNA is TGTGCCAGCAGCCAAGTGAGGACTAGCCCCACAGATACGCAGTATTTT. As protein: CASSQVRTSPTDTQYF.

This chain uses TRBV6-6 with TRBJ1-5; D is undetermined. Germline-derived CDR1 and CDR2 are MNHNY and SVGAGI (reference sequence). The CDR3 contains 14 residues. Trimming removed 6 bases from V and 3 bases from J, with 12 bases in between. Here the CDR3 reads CASSPAGSNQPQHF. In nucleotides, the CDR3 is TGTGCCAGCAGCCCCGCGGGCTCCAATCAGCCCCAGCATTTT.

The table lists this clone with a count of one. This chain connects TRBV11-2 to TRBJ1-4, with D possibly TRBD1 on 5 matching bases. Germline V lookup: CDR1 SGHAT, CDR2 FQNNGV. The CDR3 is made up of 16 amino acids. V was pared by 5 bases and J by 3 bases, with 16 bases between. The DNA of the CDR3 is TGTGCCAGCAGCCCACAGGTGCAGGGATCTAATGAAAAACTGTTTTTT. Amino acid sequence: CASSPQVQGSNEKLFF.

The V and J genes are TRBV19 and TRBJ2-1; D remains unclear. This CDR3 has 14 amino acids. Germline CDR1 is LNHDA and CDR2 is SQIVND (reference sequence). The V gene lost 1 base and the J gene lost 3 bases, with 7 bases spanning the gap. The CDR3 DNA reads as TGTGCCAGTAGTATAGGAGACAACTACAATGAGCAGTTCTTC. It translates to CASSIGDNYNEQFF.

This sequence joins TRBV6-6 and TRBJ1-2; D is ambiguous. V lost 7 bases and J lost 6, with 15 bases in between. The V gene's germline CDR1 is MNHNY and CDR2 SVGAGI (reference sequence). The CDR3 is 13 amino acids. The CDR3 sequence: CASTKRVTDGYTF. In nucleotides, the CDR3 is TGTGCCAGCACCAAGAGGGTAACGGATGGCTACACCTTC.

This sequence joins TRBV11-3 and TRBJ2-7; TRBD1 aligns across 8 bases. CDR1 SGHNT and CDR2 YENEEA come from the germline V gene. The CDR3 length is 15 residues. The V gene end was trimmed by 4 bases and the J gene end by 5 bases; junction bases not matched to a gene: 10. CDR3 coding DNA: TGTGCCAGCAGCTCCGGTCAGGGGGCGAACGACGAGCAGTACTTC. Protein sequence: CASSSGQGANDEQYF.

This chain joins TRBV5-1 and TRBJ2-3, with TRBD2 matching 14 bases. V dropped 2 bases and J dropped 0; count of bases not matched to a gene: 5. CDR1 SGHRS and CDR2 YFSETQ come from the germline V gene. The CDR3 runs 18 residues. CDR3 loop: CASSFKGLAGVSTDTQYF. The CDR3 DNA follows: TGCGCCAGCAGCTTCAAGGGACTAGCGGGGGTTAGCACAGATACGCAGTATTTT.

The gene calls are TRBV5-5 and TRBJ2-7, with D possibly being TRBD2 (6 bases). Trimming removed 3 bases at V and 5 bases at J, with 15 bases between. The CDR3 runs to 14 residues. From germline, CDR1 is SGHKS and CDR2 YYEKEE (reference sequence). CDR3 region: CASSSPLSGDEQYV. CDR3 DNA: TGTGCCAGCAGCTCTCCCCTCTCGGGGGACGAGCAGTACGTC.

The chain uses TRBV12-5 and TRBJ2-5; tentative D call: TRBD2 (5 bases). The CDR3 sequence is 13 residues long. Per the germline V gene, CDR1 is LGHNT and CDR2 is FRNRAP. V was pared by 1 base and J by 6 bases, with 9 bases between. This CDR3 reads CASGLDGEKTQYF. CDR3 sequence (DNA): TGTGCTAGTGGTTTGGACGGGGAGAAGACCCAGTACTTC. Full variable domain (remainder filled in from reference TRBV12-5 and TRBJ2-5): DARVTQTPRHKVTEMGQEVTMRCQPILGHNTVFWYRQTMMQGLELLAYFRNRAPLDDSGMPKDRFSAEMPDATLATLKIQPSEPRDSAVYFCASGLDGEKTQYFGPGTRLLVL.

A remark on this clone: Other DNA variants within this sample encode the same CDR3. This chain uses TRBV15 with TRBJ1-1; 7 bases are shared with TRBD1. Germline trimming cut 4 bases from V and 5 bases from J; bases unmatched to any gene: 4. CDR1 LNHNV and CDR2 YYDKDF come from the germline V gene (reference sequence). This CDR3 has 13 residues. Written as DNA, the CDR3 is TGTGCCACCAGCACCCCAGGGGGGACTGAAGCTTTCTTT. It translates to CATSTPGGTEAFF.

The V gene is TRBV5-5, the J gene TRBJ1-1, with 10 bases lining up with TRBD1. The junction had 10 bases not matched to a gene; V was cut back by 5 bases and J by 3 bases. The germline V gene encodes CDR1 SGHKS and CDR2 YYEKEE (reference sequence). This CDR3 spans 16 amino acids. CDR3 sequence (DNA): TGTGCCAGCAGGAACAGACAGGGGGCTGGGGACACTGAAGCTTTCTTT. It translates to CASRNRQGAGDTEAFF.

The V call is TRBV19, the J call TRBJ1-2, with 11 bases aligning to TRBD1. V lost 7 bases to trimming and J lost 4 bases; unmatched junction nucleotides: 11. The germline CDR1 and CDR2 sequences are LNHDA and SQIVND (reference sequence). This CDR3 has 16 residues. The CDR3 spells CASKRTGGAKGYGYTF. As DNA, the CDR3 is TGTGCCAGTAAGCGGACAGGGGGCGCGAAAGGCTATGGCTACACCTTC.

The chain carries TRBV29-1 and TRBJ2-2; D perhaps matches TRBD1 (5 bases). The CDR3 has 13 residues. CDR1 and CDR2 (germline): SQVTM, ANQGSEA. Trimming took off 6 bases at V and 0 bases at J, with 8 bases between the two ends. CDR3 bases: TGCAGCGTGCGACAGACGAACACCGGGGAGCTGTTTTTT. Translation gives CSVRQTNTGELFF.

The chain has TRBV24-1 and TRBJ1-6; D is unclear. Trimming took 4 bases from V and 7 from J, leaving 10 bases between them. Germline assignment: CDR1 KGHDR and CDR2 SFDVKD. The CDR3 runs 14 residues. CDR3 coding DNA: TGTGCCACCAGTGAGGGTAACAGCAATTCACCCCTCCACTTT. It is translated as CATSEGNSNSPLHF.

The chain employs TRBV6-5 and TRBJ2-3, with 10 bases fitting TRBD2. Trimming cost V 6 bases and J 6 bases; bases outside gene matches: 6. This CDR3 is built from 14 residues. The germline V gene encodes CDR1 MNHEY and CDR2 SVGAGI. CDR3 residues: CASRLVSGGDTQYF. CDR3 DNA sequence: TGTGCCAGCAGGCTCGTTAGCGGGGGGGATACGCAGTATTTT.

In DNA form, the CDR3 reads TGTGCCAGTAGTAGGTACTACGCGGGAGGCTACACCTTC. This codes for CASSRYYAGGYTF. J is TRBJ1-2 and V is TRBV19; D remains unclear. The V end was cut by 4 bases, the J end by 8 bases, with 14 bases between. In germline, CDR1 is LNHDA, CDR2 SQIVND (reference sequence). The CDR3 is made up of 13 amino acids. Full variable domain (missing parts from reference TRBV19 and TRBJ1-2): DGGITQSPKYLFRKEGQNVTLSCEQNLNHDAMYWYRQDPGQGLRLIYYSQIVNDFQKGDIAEGYSVSREKKESFPLTVTSAQKNPTAFYLCASSRYYAGGYTFGSGTRLTVV.